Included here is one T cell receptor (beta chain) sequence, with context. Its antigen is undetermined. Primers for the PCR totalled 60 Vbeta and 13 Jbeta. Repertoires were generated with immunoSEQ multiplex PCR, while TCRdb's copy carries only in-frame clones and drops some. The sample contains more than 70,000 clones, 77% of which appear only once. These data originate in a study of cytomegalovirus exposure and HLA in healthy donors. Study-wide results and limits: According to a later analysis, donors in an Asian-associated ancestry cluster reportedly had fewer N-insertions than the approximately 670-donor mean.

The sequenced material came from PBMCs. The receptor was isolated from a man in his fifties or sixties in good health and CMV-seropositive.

The CDR3 sequence is CASSFGLAGTDTQYF. The CDR3 nucleotides are TGTGCCAGCAGTTTCGGACTAGCGGGGACAGATACGCAGTATTTT. The gene calls are TRBV27 and TRBJ2-3; 12 bases agree with TRBD2. The germline V gene has CDR1 MNHEY and CDR2 SMNVEV (reference sequence). This CDR3 contains 15 residues. Trimming removed 3 bases from V and 3 bases from J; junction bases left unmatched: 1.